This is a list of T cell receptor beta chains from one sample in a study of a mutant IDH1 vaccine in newly diagnosed glioma. Their antigen targets remain unknown. The assay was immunoSEQ multiplex PCR, and TCRdb's table has in-frame clones only and misses some. Of tens of thousands of clones listed, approximately 80% are singletons. The sequences come from PBMCs, collected from a glioma patient whose treatment included an IDH1 peptide vaccine. The source of these receptors is a man aged 30 to 39 with glioma. The CDR3 runs from the conserved cysteine through the conserved F or W. A D gene is named only where the DNA matches it firmly. Size is omitted from some rows. Given values are once, few, many or a class for expanded clones.

v_call: TRBV7-6
j_call: TRBJ2-3
d_call: -
cdr3_length: 13
clone_size: -
cdr3_nt: TGTGCCAGCAGCCCCGGCCCAGCGGGTACGCAGTATTTT
cdr3_aa: CASSPGPAGTQYF

v_call: TRBV27
j_call: TRBJ2-7
d_call: -
cdr3_length: 13
clone_size: -
cdr3_nt: TGTGCCAGCAGTTCCCGGAAGACCTACGAGCAGTACTTC
cdr3_aa: CASSSRKTYEQYF

v_call: TRBV2
j_call: TRBJ2-7
d_call: TRBD1
cdr3_length: 14
clone_size: once
cdr3_nt: TGTGCCAGCAGTGAACAGGGGGAGTGGTACGAGCAGTACTTC
cdr3_aa: CASSEQGEWYEQYF

v_call: TRBV2
j_call: TRBJ1-1
d_call: -
cdr3_length: 15
clone_size: once
cdr3_nt: TGTGCCAGCAGTGAAATGAGGGGATTGGCCACTGAAGCTTTCTTT
cdr3_aa: CASSEMRGLATEAFF

v_call: TRBV2
j_call: TRBJ2-3
d_call: -
cdr3_length: 14
clone_size: -
cdr3_nt: TGTGCCAGCAGGCCGTACAGGGCGACAGATACGCAGTATTTT
cdr3_aa: CASRPYRATDTQYF

v_call: TRBV28
j_call: TRBJ1-4
d_call: -
cdr3_length: 17
clone_size: -
cdr3_nt: TGTGCCAGCAGTGCCGCCACTCGGATCCCCGGTTATGAAAAACTGTTTTTT
cdr3_aa: CASSAATRIPGYEKLFF

v_call: TRBV7-9
j_call: TRBJ2-3
d_call: TRBD2
cdr3_length: 13
clone_size: -
cdr3_nt: TGTGCCAGCAGCTCCGCGGGGGCAGATACGCAGTATTTT
cdr3_aa: CASSSAGADTQYF

v_call: TRBV28
j_call: TRBJ1-3
d_call: -
cdr3_length: 15
clone_size: -
cdr3_nt: TGTGCCAGCAGACCTGGGGGGGGCTATGGAAACACCATATATTTT
cdr3_aa: CASRPGGGYGNTIYF

v_call: TRBV10-3
j_call: TRBJ2-1
d_call: -
cdr3_length: 13
clone_size: -
cdr3_nt: TGTGCCATTCTTAGGGACGGCTACAATGAGCAGTTCTTC
cdr3_aa: CAILRDGYNEQFF

v_call: TRBV7-2
j_call: TRBJ1-2
d_call: -
cdr3_length: 14
clone_size: -
cdr3_nt: TGTGCCAGCAGCGAAAATAAGGGTAGCTATGGCTACACCTTC
cdr3_aa: CASSENKGSYGYTF

v_call: TRBV7-6
j_call: TRBJ1-3
d_call: -
cdr3_length: 13
clone_size: -
cdr3_nt: TGTGCCAGCAGCGGGCCCCAGAAAAACACCATATATTTT
cdr3_aa: CASSGPQKNTIYF

v_call: TRBV5-1
j_call: TRBJ1-1
d_call: TRBD1
cdr3_length: 15
clone_size: -
cdr3_nt: TGCGCCAGCAGCTCAGGGGGACAGGGTAAGACTGAAGCTTTCTTT
cdr3_aa: CASSSGGQGKTEAFF

v_call: TRBV15
j_call: TRBJ1-3
d_call: TRBD1
cdr3_length: 19
clone_size: -
cdr3_nt: TGTGCCACCAGCAGACAGAAATCAGGGGGCATAGGCTCTGGAAACACCATATATTTT
cdr3_aa: CATSRQKSGGIGSGNTIYF

v_call: TRBV5-6
j_call: TRBJ1-2
d_call: -
cdr3_length: 13
clone_size: -
cdr3_nt: TGTGCCAGCAGCTTGGCCACAGGGTACGGCTACACCTTC
cdr3_aa: CASSLATGYGYTF

v_call: TRBV28
j_call: TRBJ2-5
d_call: -
cdr3_length: 14
clone_size: -
cdr3_nt: TGTGCCAGCAGTTTCCTGGGACTCCAAGAGACCCAGTACTTC
cdr3_aa: CASSFLGLQETQYF

v_call: TRBV6-5
j_call: TRBJ1-2
d_call: -
cdr3_length: 12
clone_size: -
cdr3_nt: TGTGCCAGCAGCGATTTGGCGGAGGGCTACACCTTC
cdr3_aa: CASSDLAEGYTF

v_call: TRBV9
j_call: TRBJ2-1
d_call: TRBD1
cdr3_length: 15
clone_size: -
cdr3_nt: TGTGCCAGCAGCGTCGAGAGGACAGGGAGGAGTGAGCAGTTCTTC
cdr3_aa: CASSVERTGRSEQFF

v_call: TRBV5-1
j_call: TRBJ2-5
d_call: -
cdr3_length: 13
clone_size: -
cdr3_nt: TGCGCCAGCAGCCCGGGACAAAAAGAGACCCAGTACTTC
cdr3_aa: CASSPGQKETQYF